This is a list of T cell receptor beta chains from one sample in a study of cytomegalovirus exposure and HLA in healthy donors. The method was immunoSEQ multiplex PCR; TCRdb's version includes in-frame clones alone and lacks a portion of them. Among some 110,000 clones listed, about two thirds were seen once. The specimen sequenced was PBMCs. The receptors here all came from a boy between 5 and 17 years old in good health and CMV-seronegative. CDR3s include the opening cysteine and the closing phenylalanine or tryptophan. The order of the fields is clone size, V gene, D gene, J gene, CDR3 protein, CDR3 DNA. A D gene is named only where the DNA matches it firmly. For some rows the clone size is stated as once, few or many, or as a class when expanded; others skip it.

abundance: .
v_gene: TRBV2
d_gene: TRBD2
j_gene: TRBJ2-7
CDR3aa: CASSVELAVSYEQYF
CDR3nt: TGTGCCAGCAGTGTAGAACTAGCGGTCTCCTACGAGCAGTACTTC

abundance: .
v_gene: TRBV29-1
d_gene: .
j_gene: TRBJ1-2
CDR3aa: CSVEEYSSSGYTF
CDR3nt: TGCAGCGTTGAAGAATACTCTAGCTCTGGCTACACCTTC

abundance: .
v_gene: TRBV27
d_gene: TRBD2
j_gene: TRBJ2-7
CDR3aa: CASRAAGVYEQYF
CDR3nt: TGTGCCAGCAGGGCAGCGGGGGTCTACGAGCAGTACTTC

abundance: .
v_gene: TRBV7-8
d_gene: .
j_gene: TRBJ2-7
CDR3aa: CASSLAQGHEQYF
CDR3nt: TGTGCCAGCAGCTTAGCCCAGGGCCACGAGCAGTACTTC

abundance: .
v_gene: TRBV7-9
d_gene: .
j_gene: TRBJ1-3
CDR3aa: CASSTSKPGNTIYF
CDR3nt: TGTGCCAGCAGCACCTCCAAGCCCGGAAACACCATATATTTT

abundance: .
v_gene: TRBV6-5
d_gene: TRBD1
j_gene: TRBJ2-7
CDR3aa: CASSLLGTDYEQYF
CDR3nt: TGTGCCAGCAGTTTACTAGGGACAGACTACGAGCAGTACTTC

abundance: .
v_gene: TRBV2
d_gene: .
j_gene: TRBJ1-5
CDR3aa: CASSDDSYSNQPQHF
CDR3nt: TGTGCCAGCAGTGACGACAGTTATAGCAATCAGCCCCAGCATTTT

abundance: few
v_gene: TRBV4-3
d_gene: TRBD2
j_gene: TRBJ2-1
CDR3aa: CASSRGRTSGVEQFF
CDR3nt: TGCGCCAGCAGCCGCGGACGGACTAGCGGGGTTGAGCAGTTCTTC

abundance: .
v_gene: TRBV7-9
d_gene: .
j_gene: TRBJ2-3
CDR3aa: CASSLGSADTQYF
CDR3nt: TGTGCCAGCAGCTTAGGTAGCGCAGATACGCAGTATTTT

abundance: .
v_gene: TRBV28
d_gene: .
j_gene: TRBJ1-2
CDR3aa: CASSLSRGGYTF
CDR3nt: TGTGCCAGCAGTTTATCTCGCGGTGGCTACACCTTC

abundance: .
v_gene: TRBV9
d_gene: TRBD1
j_gene: TRBJ2-1
CDR3aa: CASRPGQRYNEQFF
CDR3nt: TGTGCCAGCCGACCGGGACAGAGGTACAATGAGCAGTTCTTC

abundance: .
v_gene: TRBV4-1
d_gene: .
j_gene: TRBJ2-7
CDR3aa: CASSQVSSGPYEQYF
CDR3nt: TGCGCCAGCAGCCAAGTGAGTAGCGGCCCCTACGAGCAGTACTTC

abundance: .
v_gene: TRBV7-7
d_gene: .
j_gene: TRBJ1-1
CDR3aa: CASSTDKNTEAFF
CDR3nt: TGTGCCAGCAGCACAGACAAGAACACTGAAGCTTTCTTT

abundance: once
v_gene: TRBV7-2
d_gene: TRBD2
j_gene: TRBJ2-7
CDR3aa: CASSTRGGRFSEQYF
CDR3nt: TGTGCCAGCAGCACCCGGGGGGGGCGGTTTAGTGAGCAGTACTTC

abundance: .
v_gene: TRBV5-4
d_gene: .
j_gene: TRBJ2-6
CDR3aa: CASSVTSGGANVLTF
CDR3nt: TGTGCCAGCAGCGTAACCTCAGGAGGGGCCAACGTCCTGACTTTC

abundance: .
v_gene: TRBV19
d_gene: TRBD2
j_gene: TRBJ2-3
CDR3aa: CASTSRRRLAGAPTDTQYF
CDR3nt: TGTGCCAGTACCTCCCGAAGGCGGCTAGCGGGGGCCCCCACAGATACGCAGTATTTT

abundance: .
v_gene: TRBV7-9
d_gene: .
j_gene: TRBJ1-1
CDR3aa: CASSLGRQGFVNTEAFF
CDR3nt: TGTGCCAGCAGCTTAGGTAGGCAGGGATTTGTGAACACTGAAGCTTTCTTT

abundance: .
v_gene: TRBV29-1
d_gene: TRBD1
j_gene: TRBJ1-1
CDR3aa: CSVGGSGTGPSVYTEAFF
CDR3nt: TGCAGCGTTGGAGGGAGTGGGACAGGGCCCTCGGTTTACACTGAAGCTTTCTTT

abundance: .
v_gene: TRBV28
d_gene: .
j_gene: TRBJ1-2
CDR3aa: CASSFREGNYGYTF
CDR3nt: TGTGCCAGCAGTTTTCGTGAGGGTAACTATGGCTACACCTTC

abundance: .
v_gene: TRBV5-6
d_gene: .
j_gene: TRBJ1-4
CDR3aa: CASSLMVGRGEKLFF
CDR3nt: TGTGCCAGCAGCTTGATGGTAGGGAGGGGTGAAAAACTGTTTTTT

abundance: .
v_gene: TRBV7-9
d_gene: .
j_gene: TRBJ1-1
CDR3aa: CASSPGGTEAFF
CDR3nt: TGTGCCAGCAGCCCCGGGGGGACTGAAGCTTTCTTT

abundance: .
v_gene: TRBV5-1
d_gene: TRBD1
j_gene: TRBJ2-3
CDR3aa: CASSLAGTGIDWGQYF
CDR3nt: TGCGCCAGCAGCTTGGCCGGGACAGGGATAGACTGGGGACAGTATTTT

abundance: .
v_gene: TRBV4-3
d_gene: TRBD2
j_gene: TRBJ2-5
CDR3aa: CASSQLLAGEETQYF
CDR3nt: TGCGCCAGCAGCCAATTGCTAGCGGGGGAAGAGACCCAGTACTTC

abundance: .
v_gene: TRBV6-5
d_gene: TRBD1
j_gene: TRBJ1-2
CDR3aa: CASSRSDRSLGGYTF
CDR3nt: TGTGCCAGCAGTCGGTCGGACAGGAGTCTTGGTGGCTACACCTTC

abundance: .
v_gene: TRBV30
d_gene: .
j_gene: TRBJ2-5
CDR3aa: CAWSGGQGLGETQYF
CDR3nt: TGTGCCTGGAGTGGAGGGCAGGGGCTGGGGGAGACCCAGTACTTC

abundance: .
v_gene: TRBV30
d_gene: .
j_gene: TRBJ1-1
CDR3aa: CAWLPGWTEAFF
CDR3nt: TGTGCCTGGCTTCCAGGGTGGACTGAAGCTTTCTTT

abundance: .
v_gene: TRBV6-1
d_gene: .
j_gene: TRBJ1-1
CDR3aa: CASSEDEGVDTEAFF
CDR3nt: TGTGCCAGCAGTGAAGACGAGGGGGTTGACACTGAAGCTTTCTTT

abundance: .
v_gene: TRBV5-4
d_gene: .
j_gene: TRBJ1-1
CDR3aa: CASSLEAGSTEAFF
CDR3nt: TGTGCCAGCAGCTTGGAAGCAGGCAGCACTGAAGCTTTCTTT

abundance: once
v_gene: TRBV30
d_gene: TRBD1
j_gene: TRBJ1-1
CDR3aa: CAWSKQGSLSAFF
CDR3nt: TGTGCCTGGAGTAAACAGGGGAGTCTTTCGGCTTTCTTT

abundance: .
v_gene: TRBV13
d_gene: .
j_gene: TRBJ1-4
CDR3aa: CASSLLSTNEKLFF
CDR3nt: TGTGCCAGCAGCTTACTCTCAACTAATGAAAAACTGTTTTTT

abundance: medium-sized
v_gene: TRBV6-5
d_gene: .
j_gene: TRBJ1-5
CDR3aa: CASSPPEPQHF
CDR3nt: TGTGCCAGCAGCCCCCCGGAGCCCCAGCATTTT

abundance: .
v_gene: TRBV5-1
d_gene: .
j_gene: TRBJ2-7
CDR3aa: CASSLSSPPGHGFGGYEQYF
CDR3nt: TGCGCCAGCAGCTTGTCATCCCCTCCGGGACACGGGTTTGGAGGCTACGAGCAGTACTTC

abundance: .
v_gene: TRBV4-1
d_gene: TRBD2
j_gene: TRBJ2-7
CDR3aa: CASSQSQVAGSYEQYF
CDR3nt: TGCGCCAGCAGCCAATCCCAAGTAGCGGGCTCCTACGAGCAGTACTTC

abundance: .
v_gene: TRBV28
d_gene: .
j_gene: TRBJ2-1
CDR3aa: CASSLFRLRTSPGNEQFF
CDR3nt: TGTGCCAGCAGTTTGTTTCGTCTTCGCACCTCACCGGGCAATGAGCAGTTCTTC

abundance: .
v_gene: TRBV7-3
d_gene: .
j_gene: TRBJ1-2
CDR3aa: CASSPTGGNYGYTF
CDR3nt: TGTGCCAGCAGCCCAACAGGAGGGAACTATGGCTACACCTTC

abundance: .
v_gene: TRBV28
d_gene: .
j_gene: TRBJ2-3
CDR3aa: CASSSHYTDTQYF
CDR3nt: TGTGCCAGCAGTTCCCACTACACAGATACGCAGTATTTT

abundance: few
v_gene: TRBV18
d_gene: TRBD1
j_gene: TRBJ2-7
CDR3aa: CASSPPGTGGHEQYF
CDR3nt: TGTGCCAGCTCACCCCCCGGGACAGGGGGCCACGAGCAGTACTTC

abundance: .
v_gene: TRBV2
d_gene: .
j_gene: TRBJ2-3
CDR3aa: CASRVVGTQYF
CDR3nt: TGTGCCAGCAGAGTAGTTGGTACGCAGTATTTT

abundance: few
v_gene: TRBV7-2
d_gene: .
j_gene: TRBJ1-1
CDR3aa: CASSFNIQNTEAFF
CDR3nt: TGTGCCAGCAGCTTCAACATACAGAACACTGAAGCTTTCTTT

abundance: .
v_gene: TRBV30
d_gene: .
j_gene: TRBJ1-3
CDR3aa: CARDTGTRTGNTIYF
CDR3nt: TGTGCCCGAGATACCGGGACACGAACTGGAAACACCATATATTTT

abundance: .
v_gene: TRBV28
d_gene: .
j_gene: TRBJ2-7
CDR3aa: CASSVTGFYEQYF
CDR3nt: TGTGCCAGCAGTGTAACAGGGTTCTACGAGCAGTACTTC

abundance: .
v_gene: TRBV5-1
d_gene: .
j_gene: TRBJ2-2
CDR3aa: CASSPEMGGELFF
CDR3nt: TGCGCCAGCAGCCCGGAGATGGGCGGGGAGCTGTTTTTT

abundance: once
v_gene: TRBV5-1
d_gene: .
j_gene: TRBJ2-7
CDR3aa: CASSFRGEREQYF
CDR3nt: TGCGCCAGCAGCTTCCGAGGAGAACGGGAGCAGTACTTC

abundance: .
v_gene: TRBV5-1
d_gene: .
j_gene: TRBJ2-1
CDR3aa: CASSLESGSNEQFF
CDR3nt: TGCGCCAGCAGCTTGGAGTCGGGGAGCAATGAGCAGTTCTTC

abundance: .
v_gene: TRBV20-1
d_gene: .
j_gene: TRBJ2-5
CDR3aa: CSALGGETQYF
CDR3nt: TGCAGTGCTTTGGGGGGAGAGACCCAGTACTTC

abundance: .
v_gene: TRBV5-1
d_gene: TRBD2
j_gene: TRBJ2-7
CDR3aa: CASRWGSGTYEQYF
CDR3nt: TGCGCCAGCCGGTGGGGAAGCGGGACCTACGAGCAGTACTTC

abundance: .
v_gene: TRBV10-3
d_gene: TRBD2
j_gene: TRBJ2-5
CDR3aa: CAISEGTKGFQETQYF
CDR3nt: TGTGCCATCAGTGAGGGGACTAAGGGATTCCAAGAGACCCAGTACTTC

abundance: .
v_gene: TRBV5-6
d_gene: .
j_gene: TRBJ2-1
CDR3aa: CASRSIGAEQFF
CDR3nt: TGTGCCAGCAGATCAATTGGGGCTGAGCAGTTCTTC

abundance: .
v_gene: TRBV2
d_gene: TRBD1
j_gene: TRBJ1-1
CDR3aa: CASKTGLNTEAFF
CDR3nt: TGTGCCAGCAAGACAGGGTTGAACACTGAAGCTTTCTTT

abundance: .
v_gene: TRBV15
d_gene: .
j_gene: TRBJ1-2
CDR3aa: CATSRDPGELGYTF
CDR3nt: TGTGCCACCAGCAGAGATCCGGGGGAGCTTGGCTACACCTTC

abundance: .
v_gene: TRBV30
d_gene: TRBD1
j_gene: TRBJ2-7
CDR3aa: CAWSGDSSYEQYF
CDR3nt: TGTGCCTGGAGTGGGGACAGCTCCTACGAGCAGTACTTC

abundance: .
v_gene: TRBV6-6
d_gene: TRBD1
j_gene: TRBJ1-1
CDR3aa: CASRGIQGGTEAFF
CDR3nt: TGTGCCAGCAGGGGGATCCAGGGGGGAACTGAAGCTTTCTTT

abundance: .
v_gene: TRBV13
d_gene: .
j_gene: TRBJ1-5
CDR3aa: CASSGGVNQPQHF
CDR3nt: TGTGCCAGCAGTGGGGGGGTTAATCAGCCCCAGCATTTT

abundance: .
v_gene: TRBV5-1
d_gene: TRBD1
j_gene: TRBJ1-2
CDR3aa: CASSVDRGTYGYTF
CDR3nt: TGCGCCAGCAGCGTGGACAGGGGTACCTATGGCTACACCTTC

abundance: .
v_gene: TRBV7-2
d_gene: TRBD1
j_gene: TRBJ2-7
CDR3aa: CASSLGQSFYEQYF
CDR3nt: TGTGCCAGCAGCTTGGGACAGAGTTTCTACGAGCAGTACTTC

abundance: once
v_gene: TRBV27
d_gene: .
j_gene: TRBJ2-7
CDR3aa: CASSLYPSSYEQYF
CDR3nt: TGTGCCAGCAGTTTATATCCTAGCTCCTACGAGCAGTACTTC

abundance: .
v_gene: TRBV6-4
d_gene: .
j_gene: TRBJ2-1
CDR3aa: CASSDQSYNEQFF
CDR3nt: TGTGCCAGCAGTGACCAATCCTACAATGAGCAGTTCTTC

abundance: .
v_gene: TRBV19
d_gene: TRBD1
j_gene: TRBJ1-1
CDR3aa: CASTPDRGLRGEAFF
CDR3nt: TGTGCCAGTACCCCGGACAGGGGTCTTCGGGGTGAAGCTTTCTTT

abundance: .
v_gene: TRBV19
d_gene: .
j_gene: TRBJ1-6
CDR3aa: CASSILGEDSPLHF
CDR3nt: TGTGCCAGTAGTATCTTAGGGGAGGATTCACCCCTCCACTTT